The 8 T cell receptor beta chains presented below share a single source sample, sequenced in a study of blood T cell repertoires in COVID-19. TCRdb's table, derived via immunoSEQ multiplex PCR, lists solely in-frame clones and lacks some. The data hold over 300,000 clones, with roughly 88% observed a single time. Sequencing was performed on peripheral blood. The origin of the receptors is a woman in her forties or fifties with acute or convalescent COVID-19.

The chain carries TRBV29-1 and TRBJ2-5; TRBD1 might be the D (5 bases). Looked up from germline, CDR1 is SQVTM and CDR2 is ANQGSEA. The V and J ends lost 6 bases and 2 bases respectively, with 10 bases between them. The CDR3 runs to 12 residues. The DNA for the CDR3 is TGCAGCGTGACGACAGATCAAGAGACCCAGTACTTC. Translating it yields CSVTTDQETQYF.

The V and J genes are TRBV7-2 and TRBJ1-2; possible D gene TRBD1, 6 bases. The CDR3 length is 13 residues. V shed 5 bases and J shed 8 bases, with 15 bases lying between them. The germline CDR1 and CDR2 sequences are SGHTA and FQGNSA. CDR3 amino acids: CASSPRGAQGYTF. The CDR3, as DNA: TGTGCCAGCAGCCCCCGGGGGGCGCAAGGCTACACCTTC. The variable domain in full, completed from reference TRBV7-2 and TRBJ1-2, reads GAGVSQSPSNKVTEKGKDVELRCDPISGHTALYWYRQSLGQGLEFLIYFQGNSAPDKSGLPSDRFSAERTGGSVSTLTIQRTQQEDSAVYLCASSPRGAQGYTFGSGTRLTVV.

The chain joins TRBV6-1 to TRBJ2-7; 8 positions agree with TRBD1. After removal of 4 bases from V and 1 base from J, the junction contained 15 bases not matched to a gene. CDR3 length equals 18 residues. CDR1 is MNHNS and CDR2 is SASEGT in the germline V gene. The CDR3 sequence: CASSGGGQGYTGSYEQYF. In nucleotides, the CDR3 is TGTGCCAGCAGTGGGGGAGGACAGGGTTATACCGGATCCTACGAGCAGTACTTC.

The chain joins TRBV15 to TRBJ1-2; 8 bases are a match to TRBD1. Germline V CDR1 and CDR2: LNHNV, YYDKDF (reference sequence). The CDR3 contains 14 residues. The V gene end was trimmed by 6 bases and the J gene end by 7 bases; junction bases not matched to a gene: 10. In DNA form, the CDR3 reads TGTGCCACCAGTCCCCGGGCAGGGGGCGTTGGCTACACCTTC. Protein product: CATSPRAGGVGYTF.

The chain has TRBV9 and TRBJ2-1; D is perhaps TRBD2 (6 bases). The germline gives CDR1 SGDLS, CDR2 YYNGEE. The V and J ends lost 4 bases and 5 bases respectively, with 13 bases between them. This CDR3 is built from 14 residues. CDR3: CASSRAGGHNEQFF. The CDR3, as DNA: TGTGCCAGCAGCCGGGCCGGGGGACACAATGAGCAGTTCTTC.

V usage is TRBV7-2 and J usage is TRBJ2-7; 7 nucleotides line up with TRBD2. The germline V gene encodes CDR1 SGHTA and CDR2 FQGNSA. Germline trimming cut 1 base from V and 4 bases from J; bases unmatched to any gene: 7. The CDR3 is made up of 15 amino acids. Here the CDR3 DNA reads TGTGCCAGCAGCTTAGGCACAGCGGGAATATACGAGCAGTACTTC. Its protein is CASSLGTAGIYEQYF.

J is TRBJ1-5 and V is TRBV5-1, with D perhaps TRBD1 (6 bases). The germline V and J ends were trimmed by 4 bases and 3 bases, with 11 bases remaining between them. This CDR3 spans 14 amino acids. Germline V gene sequence: CDR1 SGHRS, CDR2 YFSETQ. CDR3 coding DNA: TGCGCCAGCAGCACCGGACAGCTCAATCAGCCCCAGCATTTT. It is translated as CASSTGQLNQPQHF.

The chain carries TRBV18 and TRBJ2-3; 10 bases align to TRBD1. Looked up from germline, CDR1 is KGHSH and CDR2 is LQKENI. Unmatched junction bases numbered 10, after V lost 10 bases and J lost 6 bases. This CDR3 is 14 amino acids long. The chain's CDR3 is CATLGQGRLDTQYF. CDR3 coding DNA: TGTGCCACCCTGGGACAGGGGCGACTGGATACGCAGTATTTT.